These 15 T cell receptor beta chains originate from one sample sequenced in a study of T cell responses to AZD1222 COVID-19 vaccine. TCRdb keeps only in-frame clones here, not all; method: immunoSEQ multiplex PCR. The top ten clones hold about 3.6% of a sample with about 150,000 clones, about 92% of them seen once. Here the sequenced sample was peripheral blood, taken 28 days after the second AZD1222 dose. Every receptor here comes from an adult who received the AZD1222 COVID-19 vaccine.

The chain couples TRBV6-2 or TRBV6-3 to TRBJ2-7, with D perhaps matching TRBD2 (6 bases). V was pared by 2 bases and J by 0 bases, with 11 bases between. From germline, CDR1 is MNHEY and CDR2 SVGEGT. The CDR3 runs to 15 residues. CDR3 in DNA: TGTGCCAGCAGTTACCCTAGCGTTTCCTCCTACGAGCAGTACTTC. This translates into CASSYPSVSSYEQYF.

The rearrangement uses TRBV5-4 and TRBJ2-7; D tentatively fits TRBD1 or TRBD2 (5 bases each). This CDR3 spans 13 amino acids. Trimming stripped 6 bases from V and 6 bases from J, with 16 bases between. Germline loops: CDR1 SGHNT, CDR2 YYREEE (reference sequence). This CDR3 is CASNLLGAGEQYF. The CDR3 DNA reads as TGTGCCAGCAATTTGCTAGGGGCGGGCGAGCAGTACTTC. The full variable domain, in which reference TRBV5-4 and TRBJ2-7 provide the parts outside the CDR3, is ETGVTQSPTHLIKTRGQQVTLRCSSQSGHNTVSWYQQALGQGPQFIFQYYREEENGRGNFPPRFSGLQFPNYSSELNVNALELDDSALYLCASNLLGAGEQYFGPGTRLTVT.

The J gene is TRBJ2-7, the V gene TRBV10-3, with D possibly being TRBD2 (5 bases). The CDR3 runs to 15 residues. Trimming cost V 4 bases and J 0 bases, with 13 bases left between them. Germline CDR1 and CDR2: ENHRY and SYGVKD. CDR3 coding DNA: TGTGCCATCAGTGGCGGGCGGACCGACTCCTACGAGCAGTACTTC. Translated, it gives CAISGGRTDSYEQYF.

The chain joins TRBV6-5 to TRBJ1-1; unclear D gene. The germline gives CDR1 MNHEY, CDR2 SVGAGI. This CDR3 region has 11 residues. V was pared by 7 bases and J by 7 bases, with 10 bases between. The CDR3 spells CASTNPSEAFF. Written as DNA, the CDR3 is TGTGCCAGCACTAACCCCAGTGAAGCTTTCTTT.

The V gene is TRBV24-1, the J gene TRBJ2-1; 10 bases map to TRBD2. Germline V gene lookup returns CDR1 KGHDR and CDR2 SFDVKD. The CDR3 is made up of 16 amino acids. After removal of 4 bases from V and 8 bases from J, the junction contained 10 bases not matched to a gene. The CDR3 here is CATSDQSSGRSHEQFF. The CDR3 nucleotides are TGTGCCACCAGTGACCAATCTAGCGGGAGAAGCCATGAGCAGTTCTTC.

V gene TRBV19 combines with J gene TRBJ2-2, with TRBD1 matching 9 bases. The CDR3 loop spans 18 amino acids. Germline values: CDR1 LNHDA, CDR2 SQIVND (reference sequence). Losses at the gene ends were 6 bases for V and 4 bases for J; bases not matched to a gene: 15. CDR3 coding DNA: TGTGCCAGTAGCCCCATCCGGGACAGGGTATATAGCACCGGGGAGCTGTTTTTT. Translating it yields CASSPIRDRVYSTGELFF.

This clone was recorded once. The rearrangement joins TRBV25-1 to TRBJ2-1, with TRBD2 as a possible D gene (5 bases). CDR3 length: 16 amino acids. Trimming shortened V by 3 bases and J by 6 bases, and 18 bases separated the two germline ends. Germline V gene sequence: CDR1 MGHDK, CDR2 SYGVNS. As DNA, the CDR3 is TGTGCCAGCAGTGACCCGGGAAGCTACCTATCCAATGAGCAGTTCTTC. This codes for CASSDPGSYLSNEQFF.

This clone was seen once. The V call is TRBV7-2, the J call TRBJ2-2, with D hard to call. Trimming took off 3 bases at V and 6 bases at J, with 11 bases between the two ends. This CDR3 region has 14 residues. Germline CDR1 is SGHTA and CDR2 is FQGNSA. The CDR3 sequence: CASSFLYGSGELFF. Written as DNA, the CDR3 is TGTGCCAGCAGCTTTCTTTATGGTTCCGGGGAGCTGTTTTTT.

The chain links TRBV18 to TRBJ2-2; either TRBD1 or TRBD2 may fit D (6 bases each). Germline CDR1 is KGHSH and CDR2 is LQKENI. The germline V and J ends were trimmed by 6 bases and 7 bases, with 15 bases remaining between them. CDR3 length: 14 residues. The chain's CDR3 is CASSPGGGLGELFF. CDR3 bases: TGTGCCAGCTCCCCCGGAGGGGGGCTCGGGGAGCTGTTTTTT.

The chain employs TRBV3-1 (or the pseudogene TRBV3-2) and TRBJ1-1, with D unresolved. The germline CDR1 and CDR2 sequences are LGHDT and YNNKEL (reference sequence). V shed 4 bases and J shed 2 bases, with 5 bases lying between them. This CDR3 is built from 12 residues. CDR3 in amino acids: CASSPLNTEAFF. The CDR3 coding sequence is TGTGCCAGCAGCCCACTAAACACTGAAGCTTTCTTT.

The rearrangement joins TRBV10-3 to TRBJ1-3, with 7 bases fitting TRBD1. The CDR3 covers 14 residues. Germline V gives CDR1 ENHRY, CDR2 SYGVKD. Unmatched junction bases numbered 5, after V lost 8 bases and J lost 1 base. Here the CDR3 reads CAIEGTESGNTIYF. The CDR3, as DNA: TGTGCCATCGAGGGGACAGAGTCTGGAAACACCATATATTTT.

The chain carries TRBV5-4 and TRBJ1-6, with D unresolved. The CDR3 loop spans 15 amino acids. Trimming cost V 4 bases and J 5 bases, with 13 bases left between them. Germline-derived CDR1 and CDR2 are SGHNT and YYREEE (reference sequence). CDR3 region: CASSARTGNNSPLHF. The CDR3 bases are TGTGCCAGCAGCGCCAGGACGGGCAATAATTCACCCCTCCACTTT.

The chain couples TRBV19 to TRBJ2-1; D not resolved. The CDR3 is made up of 13 amino acids. Germline V CDR1 and CDR2: LNHDA, SQIVND (reference sequence). V was trimmed by 6 bases and J by 10 bases, leaving 16 bases between them. CDR3: CASSPIPLSEQFF. The CDR3, as DNA: TGTGCCAGTAGCCCGATCCCTCTATCCGAGCAGTTCTTC.

The V gene is TRBV29-1, the J gene TRBJ1-1; 7 bases agree with TRBD1. Germline V gene sequence: CDR1 SQVTM, CDR2 ANQGSEA. V dropped 4 bases and J dropped 3; count of bases not matched to a gene: 5. The CDR3 loop spans 13 amino acids. CDR3 sequence reads: CSVGTGGYTEAFF. Here the CDR3 DNA reads TGCAGCGTTGGGACAGGAGGGTACACTGAAGCTTTCTTT.

The chain combines TRBV7-9 with TRBJ2-2, with 8 positions matching TRBD2. The germline V gene encodes CDR1 SEHNR and CDR2 FQNEAQ (reference sequence). After removal of 4 bases from V and 1 base from J, the junction contained 8 bases not matched to a gene. The length of the CDR3 is 17 residues. The CDR3 here is CASSSGLAGGNTGELFF. CDR3 nucleotides: TGTGCCAGCAGCTCCGGACTGGCGGGAGGGAACACCGGGGAGCTGTTTTTT.